The sample holds a few counts of the clone carrying this TCR beta chain. Its antigen is currently unknown. The CDR3 length is 15 residues. The trim removed 7 bases at V and 4 bases at J, leaving 9 bases unmatched. Germline loops: CDR1 SGHRS, CDR2 YFSETQ. The sample is drawn from a study of response to subunit inactivated influenza vaccine. Overall study results and limits: The study's authors posited that every seasonal influenza vaccination enlists few new T cells.

TCRdb re-called the RT-PCR reads with MiXCR, one entry per CDR3 protein. The top ten hold more than 8.5% of the sample, which has hundreds of thousands of distinct CDR3 sequences, about 11% seen once. This chain uses TRBV5-1 with TRBJ2-1; 9 nucleotides line up with TRBD2. The receptor was isolated from a man aged 45-60 years who received an inactivated influenza vaccine. Sequenced here: PBMCs from blood, sampled on the day of vaccination. The CDR3 region is CASHKAGGPYNEQFF. The CDR3, as DNA: TGCGCCAGCCACAAAGCGGGGGGCCCATACAATGAGCAGTTCTTC.